This T cell receptor (beta chain) emerged from a study of blood T cell repertoires in COVID-19. Study background: Acute and convalescent COVID-19 samples came from the United States, Italy and Spain. PBMCs, B-cell-depleted T cells, or T cells were the source of the cDNA or gDNA that made up the material.

Trimming took off 7 bases at V and 2 bases at J, with 15 bases between the two ends. Germline V CDR1 and CDR2: MNHEY, SVGAGI. The CDR3 has 14 residues. How the authors handled the data: Nucleated cell counts were estimated from reference gene primer amplification. Assay: immunoSEQ multiplex PCR; the TCRdb copy retains only in-frame clones and omits some. V and J calls and clone size are those listed in that table; D and trimming were worked out from the DNA. Of roughly 300,000 clones listed, about 85% are singletons. This clone has just a few counts. The receptor's source is a human donor in a cohort sampled during active COVID-19. The V and J genes are TRBV6-5 and TRBJ2-7; maybe TRBD1 (5 bases). The sample comprised peripheral blood. CDR3 loop: CASTQGGSPYEQYF. The CDR3 nucleotides are TGTGCCAGCACCCAGGGTGGGTCGCCCTACGAGCAGTACTTC.